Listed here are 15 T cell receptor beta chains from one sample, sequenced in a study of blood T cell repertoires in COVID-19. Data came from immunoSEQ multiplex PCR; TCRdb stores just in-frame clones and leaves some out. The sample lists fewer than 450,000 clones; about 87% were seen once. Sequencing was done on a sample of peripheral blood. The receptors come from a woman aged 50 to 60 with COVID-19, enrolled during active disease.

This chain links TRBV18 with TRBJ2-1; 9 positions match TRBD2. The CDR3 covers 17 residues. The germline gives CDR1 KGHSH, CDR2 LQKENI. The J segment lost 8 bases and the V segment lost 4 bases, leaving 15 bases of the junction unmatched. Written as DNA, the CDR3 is TGTGCCAGCTCACGCCTACTTATTAGCGGGAGATTTGATGAGCAGTTCTTC. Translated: CASSRLLISGRFDEQFF.

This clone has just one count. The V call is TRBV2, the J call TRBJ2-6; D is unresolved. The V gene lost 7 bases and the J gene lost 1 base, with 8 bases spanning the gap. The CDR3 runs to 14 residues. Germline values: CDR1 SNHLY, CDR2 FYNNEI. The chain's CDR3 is CASTPGSGANVLTF. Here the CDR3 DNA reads TGTGCCAGCACCCCCGGGTCTGGGGCCAACGTCCTGACTTTC.

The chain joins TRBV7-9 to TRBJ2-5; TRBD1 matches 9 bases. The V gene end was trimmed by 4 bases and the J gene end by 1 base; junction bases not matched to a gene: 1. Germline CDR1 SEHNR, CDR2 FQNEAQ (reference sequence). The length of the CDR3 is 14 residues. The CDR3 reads CASSWTGVQETQYF. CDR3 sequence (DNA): TGTGCCAGCAGCTGGACAGGGGTCCAAGAGACCCAGTACTTC.

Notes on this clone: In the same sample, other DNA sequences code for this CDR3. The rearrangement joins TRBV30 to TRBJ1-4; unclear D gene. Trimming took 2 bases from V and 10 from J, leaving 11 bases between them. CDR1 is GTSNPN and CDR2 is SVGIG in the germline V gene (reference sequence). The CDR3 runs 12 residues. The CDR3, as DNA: TGTGCCTGGAGTCTGGGGAGAGGAAAACTGTTTTTT. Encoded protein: CAWSLGRGKLFF. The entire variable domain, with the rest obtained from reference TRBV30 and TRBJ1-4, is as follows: SQTIHQWPATLVQPVGSPLSLECTVEGTSNPNLYWYRQAAGRGLQLLFYSVGIGQISSEVPQNLSASRPQDRQFILSSKKLLLSDSGFYLCAWSLGRGKLFFGSGTQLSVL.

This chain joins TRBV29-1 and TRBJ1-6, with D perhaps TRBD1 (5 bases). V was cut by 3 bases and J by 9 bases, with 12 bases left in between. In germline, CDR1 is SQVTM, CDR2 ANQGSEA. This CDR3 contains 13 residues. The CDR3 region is CSVEAGMGSPLHF. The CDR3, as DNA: TGCAGCGTTGAGGCAGGGATGGGTTCACCCCTCCACTTT.

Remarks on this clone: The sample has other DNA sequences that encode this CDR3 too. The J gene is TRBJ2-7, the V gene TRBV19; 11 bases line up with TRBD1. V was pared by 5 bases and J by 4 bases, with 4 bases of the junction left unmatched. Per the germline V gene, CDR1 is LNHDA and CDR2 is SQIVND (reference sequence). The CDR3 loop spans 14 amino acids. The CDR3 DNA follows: TGTGCCAGTAGTGCCGGGACAGGGGGGTACGAGCAGTACTTC. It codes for CASSAGTGGYEQYF.

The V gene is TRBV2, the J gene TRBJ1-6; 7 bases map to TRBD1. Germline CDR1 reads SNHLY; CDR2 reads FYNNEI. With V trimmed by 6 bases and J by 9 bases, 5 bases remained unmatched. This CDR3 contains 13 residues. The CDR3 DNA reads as TGTGCCAGCAGCGGCCAGGGGGGTTCACCCCTCCACTTT. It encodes CASSGQGGSPLHF.

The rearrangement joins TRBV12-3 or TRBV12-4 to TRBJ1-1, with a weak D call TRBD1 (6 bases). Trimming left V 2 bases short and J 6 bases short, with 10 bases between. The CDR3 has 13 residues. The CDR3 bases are TGTGCCAGCAGTTTACGGGGGGCTTCTGAAGCTTTCTTT. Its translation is CASSLRGASEAFF.

The CDR3 region has the DNA TGTGCCAGCAGCCCACGAAAAACAGGAGATGGCTACACCTTC. Protein sequence: CASSPRKTGDGYTF. The gene calls are TRBV5-8 and TRBJ1-2; possible D gene TRBD1, 5 bases. The CDR3 is made up of 14 amino acids. The V end was cut by 4 bases, the J end by 6 bases, with 16 bases between. Germline lookup yields CDR1 SGHTS and CDR2 YDEGEE.

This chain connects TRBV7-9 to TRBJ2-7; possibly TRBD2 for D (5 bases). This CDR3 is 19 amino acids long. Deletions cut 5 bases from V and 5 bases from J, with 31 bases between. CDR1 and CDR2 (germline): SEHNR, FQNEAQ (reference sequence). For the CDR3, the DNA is TGTGCCAGCAGCCCCAGCCCCGGTTTGAAGCCGGGGTTTTCCCACGAGCAGTACTTC. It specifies CASSPSPGLKPGFSHEQYF.

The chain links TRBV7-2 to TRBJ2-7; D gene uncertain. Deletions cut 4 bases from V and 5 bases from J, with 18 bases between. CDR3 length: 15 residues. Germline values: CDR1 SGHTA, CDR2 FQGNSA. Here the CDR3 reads CASSSQGVSRHEQYF. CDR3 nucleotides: TGTGCCAGCAGCTCCCAAGGCGTTAGCCGGCACGAGCAGTACTTC. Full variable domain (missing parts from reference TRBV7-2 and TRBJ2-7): GAGVSQSPSNKVTEKGKDVELRCDPISGHTALYWYRQSLGQGLEFLIYFQGNSAPDKSGLPSDRFSAERTGGSVSTLTIQRTQQEDSAVYLCASSSQGVSRHEQYFGPGTRLTVT.

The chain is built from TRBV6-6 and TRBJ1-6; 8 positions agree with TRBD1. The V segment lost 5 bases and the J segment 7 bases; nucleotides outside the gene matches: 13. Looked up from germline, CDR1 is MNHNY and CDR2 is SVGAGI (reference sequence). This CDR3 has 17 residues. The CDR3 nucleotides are TGTGCCAGCAGTCTACGGACAGGGAGGTATTGGAATTCACCCCTCCACTTT. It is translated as CASSLRTGRYWNSPLHF.

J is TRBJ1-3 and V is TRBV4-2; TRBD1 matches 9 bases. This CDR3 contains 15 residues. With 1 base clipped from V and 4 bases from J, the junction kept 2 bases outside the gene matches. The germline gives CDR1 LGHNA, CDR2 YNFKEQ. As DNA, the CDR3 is TGTGCCAGCAGCCAAGCGGGACAGGGAGGAAACACCATATATTTT. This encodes CASSQAGQGGNTIYF.

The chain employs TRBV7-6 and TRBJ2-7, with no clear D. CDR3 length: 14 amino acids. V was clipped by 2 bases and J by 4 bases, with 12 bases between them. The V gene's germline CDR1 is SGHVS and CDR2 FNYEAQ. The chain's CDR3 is CASSLRTAGYEQYF. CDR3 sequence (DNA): TGTGCCAGCAGCTTAAGAACGGCAGGATACGAGCAGTACTTC.

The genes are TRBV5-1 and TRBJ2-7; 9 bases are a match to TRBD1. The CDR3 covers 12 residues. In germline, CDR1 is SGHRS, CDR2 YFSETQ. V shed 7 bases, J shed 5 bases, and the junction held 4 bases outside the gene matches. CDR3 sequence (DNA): TGCGCCAGCTTGGGACAGGGCAACGAGCAGTACTTC. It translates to CASLGQGNEQYF.